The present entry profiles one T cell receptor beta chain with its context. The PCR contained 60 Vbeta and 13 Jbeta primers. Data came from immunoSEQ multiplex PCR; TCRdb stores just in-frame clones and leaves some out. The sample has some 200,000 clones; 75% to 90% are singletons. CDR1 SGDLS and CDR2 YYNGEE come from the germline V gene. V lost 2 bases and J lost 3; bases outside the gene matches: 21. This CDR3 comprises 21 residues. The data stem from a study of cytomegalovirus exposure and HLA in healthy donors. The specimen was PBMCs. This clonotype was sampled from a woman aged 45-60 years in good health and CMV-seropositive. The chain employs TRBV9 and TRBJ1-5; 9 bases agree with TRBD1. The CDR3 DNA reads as TGTGCCAGCAGCGTCCGGGACAGGGAAGGTAGCGTAAGGACCCTCAATCAGCCCCAGCATTTT. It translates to CASSVRDREGSVRTLNQPQHF.